Below, one T cell receptor beta chain is given with its context. The antigen it recognizes is unknown. Base qualities are not provided; no much larger clone lies one nucleotide away. The immunoSEQ Assay, a bias-controlled multiplex PCR, was used to amplify TCRbeta CDR3 regions from genomic DNA. In the authors' own workflow: Within the assay, amplification of reference gene primers was used to estimate how many nucleated cells each sample contained. To quantify the absolute abundance of each unique TCRbeta CDR3 rearrangement, sequence reads were collapsed and filtered. For each sample, productive Simpson clonality was calculated by taking the square root of Simpson's diversity index across productive rearrangements. TCRdb took this table from immuneACCESS and kept in-frame rearrangements with V and J called. Such tables lack part of the clones; where checked against another copy, unresolved V genes explain under half of the gap, and the rest is unexplained. The V and J calls and clone size were taken over from that table, and D and trimming were inferred from the DNA. This sample comprises about 150,000 clones, 80% to 90% of them detected only once. 2.5% to 3% of the sample rests with the top ten.

This sample stems from a study of blood T cell repertoires in COVID-19 (dated by TCRdb to 2019 to 2021). At the level of the whole study: Collaborator samples came from the United States, Italy and Spain and covered acute and convalescent phases of COVID-19. Subjects who had been exposed to COVID-19, were actively infected with it, or had recovered from it provided the deeply sampled blood TCRbeta repertoires that made up the dataset. The prospective study material was composed of cDNA or gDNA derived from T cells, B-cell-depleted T cells, or PBMCs. The samples were drawn from two sources: the first 160 participants of the ongoing ImmuneRACE study, and 1,000 to 1,500 subjects contributed by 6 global collaborators. Where HLA class I and class II types were available, the types were taken from metadata supplied by the sample provider, not from assay-based typing. The repertoires were released in a freely available public database meant as a resource for research on the immune response to SARS-CoV-2. Nearly every sample came with metadata listing a de-identified subject ID, COVID-19 status, age in years and sex.

In Seattle, one collaborating source enrolled patients while the infection was active and tracked those patients longitudinally over the course of disease. The collaborating institutions used their own protocols to collect whole blood in K2EDTA tubes. For TCRbeta analysis, collaborators shipped samples as frozen whole blood, isolated PBMCs, or DNA extracted from either of those sample types. General conclusions and limits of the study: The amount of clinical and demographic metadata varied by source and participant and was provided uncurated.

At the junction V is shortened by 5 bases and J by 3 bases, with 8 bases in between. The germline V gene yields SNHLY for CDR1 and FYNNEI for CDR2. The cysteine opens and the phenylalanine closes a CDR3 of 13 amino acids. Only CDR3 DNA remains: 39 bases, in frame from the first base. Recombination linked TRBV2 to TRBJ2-4; TRBD2 is a possible D gene, resting on 5 matching bases. Specimen: peripheral blood. The clonotype was recovered from a woman older than 75 with COVID-19, enrolled during active disease. CDR3 protein: CASSKGVKNIQYF. The nucleotide sequence is given as TGTGCCAGCAGTAAGGGAGTCAAAAACATTCAGTACTTC.